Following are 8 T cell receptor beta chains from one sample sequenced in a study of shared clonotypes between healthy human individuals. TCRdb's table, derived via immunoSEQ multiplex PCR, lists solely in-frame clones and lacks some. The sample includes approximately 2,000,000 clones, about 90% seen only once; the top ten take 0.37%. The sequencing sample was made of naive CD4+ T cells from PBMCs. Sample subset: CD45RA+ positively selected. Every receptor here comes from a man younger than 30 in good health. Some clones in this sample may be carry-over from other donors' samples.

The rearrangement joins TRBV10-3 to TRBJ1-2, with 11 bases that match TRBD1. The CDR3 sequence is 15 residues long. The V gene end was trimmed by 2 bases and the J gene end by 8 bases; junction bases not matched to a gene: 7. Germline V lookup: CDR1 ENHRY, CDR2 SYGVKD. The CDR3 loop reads CAISEADRGRLGYTF. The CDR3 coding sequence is TGTGCCATCAGTGAGGCGGACAGGGGGCGTTTAGGCTACACCTTC.

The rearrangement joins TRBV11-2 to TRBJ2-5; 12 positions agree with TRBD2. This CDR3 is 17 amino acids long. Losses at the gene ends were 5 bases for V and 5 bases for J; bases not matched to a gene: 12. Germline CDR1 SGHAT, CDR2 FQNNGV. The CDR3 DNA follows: TGTGCCAGCAGCATAACTAATCTAGCGGGAGGGCCGGAGACCCAGTACTTC. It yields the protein CASSITNLAGGPETQYF. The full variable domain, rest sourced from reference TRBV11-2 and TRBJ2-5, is EAGVAQSPRYKIIEKRQSVAFWCNPISGHATLYWYQQILGQGPKLLIQFQNNGVVDDSQLPKDRFSAERLKGVDSTLKIQPAKLEDSAVYLCASSITNLAGGPETQYFGPGTRLLVL.

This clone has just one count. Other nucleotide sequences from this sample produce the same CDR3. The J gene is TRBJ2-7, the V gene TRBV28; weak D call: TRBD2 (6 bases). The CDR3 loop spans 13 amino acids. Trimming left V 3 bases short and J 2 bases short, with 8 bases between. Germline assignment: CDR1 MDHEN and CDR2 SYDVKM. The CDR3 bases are TGTGCCAGCAGTTTCGGAGGGCCCTACGAGCAGTACTTC. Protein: CASSFGGPYEQYF. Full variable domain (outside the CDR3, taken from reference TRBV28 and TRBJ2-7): DVKVTQSSRYLVKRTGEKVFLECVQDMDHENMFWYRQDPGLGLRLIYFSYDVKMKEKGDIPEGYSVSREKKERFSLILESASTNQTSMYLCASSFGGPYEQYFGPGTRLTVT.

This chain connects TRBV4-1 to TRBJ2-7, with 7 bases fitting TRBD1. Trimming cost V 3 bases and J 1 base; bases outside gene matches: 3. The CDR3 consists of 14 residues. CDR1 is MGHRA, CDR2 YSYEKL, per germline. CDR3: CASSQNRGSYEQYF. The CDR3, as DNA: TGCGCCAGCAGCCAGAACAGGGGTTCCTACGAGCAGTACTTC.

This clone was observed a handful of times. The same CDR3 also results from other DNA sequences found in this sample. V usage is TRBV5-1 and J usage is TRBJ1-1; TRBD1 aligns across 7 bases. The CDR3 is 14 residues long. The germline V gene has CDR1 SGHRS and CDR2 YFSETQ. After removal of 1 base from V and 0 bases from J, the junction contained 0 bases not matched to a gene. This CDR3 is CASSLQGVNTEAFF. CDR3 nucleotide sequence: TGCGCCAGCAGCTTGCAGGGGGTGAACACTGAAGCTTTCTTT.

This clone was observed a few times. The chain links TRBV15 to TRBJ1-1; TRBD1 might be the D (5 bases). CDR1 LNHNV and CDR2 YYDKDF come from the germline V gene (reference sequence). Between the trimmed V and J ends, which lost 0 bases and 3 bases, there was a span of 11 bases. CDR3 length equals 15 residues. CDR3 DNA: TGTGCCACCAGCAGAGATAGGGGTCTGGACACTGAAGCTTTCTTT. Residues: CATSRDRGLDTEAFF.

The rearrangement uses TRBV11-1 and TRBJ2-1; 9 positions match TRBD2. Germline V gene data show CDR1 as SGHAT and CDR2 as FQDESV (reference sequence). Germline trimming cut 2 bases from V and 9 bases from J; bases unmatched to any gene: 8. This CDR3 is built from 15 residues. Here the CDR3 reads CASSLRPGTSIEQFF. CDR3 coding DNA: TGTGCCAGCAGCTTAAGGCCTGGGACTAGCATTGAGCAGTTCTTC.

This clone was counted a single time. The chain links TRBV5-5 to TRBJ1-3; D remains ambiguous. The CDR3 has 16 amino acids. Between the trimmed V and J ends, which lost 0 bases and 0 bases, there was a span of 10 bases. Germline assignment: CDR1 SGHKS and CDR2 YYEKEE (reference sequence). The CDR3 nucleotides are TGTGCCAGCAGCTTGGAAGCGGGCCCCTCTGGAAACACCATATATTTT. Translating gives CASSLEAGPSGNTIYF.